This T cell receptor (beta chain) emerged from a study of shared clonotypes between healthy human individuals (TCRdb year 2020). For the wider study: Three men and a couple of women, aged 18 to 49 years, made up the cohort. For each donor, CD4 naive and CD4 memory were each given three plates, CD8 naive was given two plates, and CD8 memory was given one plate. To estimate repertoire size and how much clonotypes are shared between individuals, the study performed deep sequencing of blood TCR repertoires from a handful of healthy adults. To increase sequencing depth and limit assay-specific biases, TCR repertoire library preparation and sequencing were carried out by different laboratories using diverse techniques. Between about 0.8 and 8.9 billion PBMCs per donor were obtained by leukapheresis. What the study reported, not specific to this receptor: The genetic and exposure-history diversity represented was limited by the small number of donors. Naive subsets generally had larger estimated clonotype richness than memory subsets. Clonotypes shared by all four sorted-subset donors showed higher generation probabilities than non-shared clonotypes. Sampling was limited to blood, and TCR repertoires in tissue likely differ from TCR repertoires in blood. Across a handful of donors, about 5% of naive CD4, over 3% of naive CD8, about 2.3% of memory CD4, and around 0.4% of memory CD8 clonotypes were shared. Even with the large sequencing depth, rarefaction of the sorted-subset datasets indicated that sequencing was incomplete. Pairwise subsampling led to the expectation that sequencing depth would affect the degree of clonotype sharing among donors.

V is cut by 3 bases and J by 5 bases, and the space between the germline ends is 15 bases. Per the germline V gene, MGHDK is the CDR1 and SYGVNS is the CDR2. The CDR3 sequence holds 15 residues, the cysteine and phenylalanine included. Just CDR3 DNA is preserved here, 45 bases in frame from base 1. A word on this clone: Its antigen has not been determined. Base-call qualities are not available, and no considerably larger clone is one nucleotide away.

Healthy HIV-negative adults with no recently reported acute infections or vaccinations were included as donors. Every donor was a Caucasian adult living in Nashville, Tennessee, USA. CD4+ T cells were enriched by magnetic negative selection, after which naive cells were positively selected on CD45RA and the negative fraction was taken as the memory subset. After blood collection by leukapheresis, PBMCs were isolated using Ficoll-Histopaque density gradient centrifugation and then cryopreserved in the vapor phase of liquid nitrogen. Analytical flow cytometry was used to check the purity and quantity of each magnetically sorted T cell population. Each sorted fraction had its genomic DNA isolated and then quantified by UV absorbance on a Nanodrop 2000c. Using the deep immunoSEQ assay, multiplex PCR amplified TCR CDR3 regions from genomic DNA. Genomic DNA extracted from each cell subset was distributed evenly over all wells of several immunoSEQ 96-well plates, and each plate served as one replicate. Each replicate PCR for sorted subsets received about 210 ng genomic DNA, equal to some 32,000 T cell genomes. The purified libraries were quantified using a Qubit 3.0 fluorometer, sized with a Bioanalyzer 2100, and then quantified again using the KAPA Library Quantification kit. Every immunoSEQ 96-well plate was sequenced on a separate single-read 150-cycle Illumina NextSeq 550 flow cell. Regarding the original processing steps: Because only junctional sequences without quality scores were contained in the immunoSEQ output, filtering matching that applied to full-length reads could not be performed. Sequences were annotated with PyIR, a Python wrapper for IgBLAST v1.9, using IMGT germline references to assign V/J genes and CDR3. Reads were removed for weak V/J assignments (E-value above 1e-6), missing CDR3, stop codons, out-of-frame junctions, or ambiguous translated residues. V3J clonotypes were defined by identical inferred V gene, J gene, and CDR3 amino acid sequence. Percentage overlap between repertoires was calculated by dividing the number of shared unique clonotypes by the size of the smaller repertoire. RTK rarefaction, the Chao1 estimator, and Recon v2.1 estimates of unobserved clonotypes were used to assess repertoire richness. For all TCRbeta clonotypes obtained by the gDNA method from a handful of donors, generation probabilities were computed with OLGA. This is the immuneACCESS table as TCRdb keeps it, with only in-frame sequences that have V and J called. A part of the clones is gone; compared with another copy, unresolved V genes explain less than half, and the rest is unexplained. V and J calls and clone size are those listed in that table; D and trimming were worked out from the DNA. Across this sample there are 2.3 million or so clones, with about 92% seen only once. The top ten clones comprise 0.39% of the sample.

Source material: naive CD4+ T cells from PBMCs. The cell subset or site label of this sample denotes: CD45RA+ positively selected. The V and J segments used are TRBV25-1 and TRBJ2-3, with the D gene not confidently named. The receptor comes from a man between 18 and 29 years old in good health. Some clones in this sample may be carry-over from other donors' samples. The CDR3 protein: CASSDMTKFKDTQYF. In nucleotide form, the sequence is TGTGCCAGCAGTGATATGACGAAATTCAAAGATACGCAGTATTTT.